A selection of T cell receptor beta chains follows, all from one sample in a study of OX40 agonist ivuxolimab in advanced cancers. The data were produced by immunoSEQ multiplex PCR, yet TCRdb's version contains in-frame clones alone and is incomplete. The sample holds 70,000 to 75,000 clones; 82% are singletons and the top ten take 5%. This sample comprised CD4+ or CD8+ T cells sorted from blood, obtained in a trial of the OX40 agonist ivuxolimab. Receptor source: an adult with an advanced solid tumor such as melanoma, head and neck, liver or kidney cancer. CDR3s leave out the opening cysteine and the closing phenylalanine or tryptophan. Each record gives: J gene, V gene, CDR3 protein.

>TRBJ2-3|TRBV7-2
ASSPEIMDTQY
>TRBJ1-4|TRBV2
ASSVGANEKLF
>TRBJ2-1|TRBV18
ASSPGQGWGEQF
>TRBJ1-4|TRBV4-2
ASSPRQGATNEKLF
>TRBJ2-3|TRBV7-3
ASSLTASGGAISSTDTQY
>TRBJ2-5|TRBV11-2
ASSLGRLAGTETQY
>TRBJ1-3|TRBV4-3
ASSSGSSGNTIY
>TRBJ1-6|TRBV2
ASSGGTNFNSPLH
>TRBJ1-6|TRBV6-1
ASRETGNNNSPLH
>TRBJ1-5|TRBV14
ASSQELRGPQH
>TRBJ2-5|TRBV28
ASSRGASQETQY
>TRBJ1-2|TRBV28
ASSLGQGRGFGYT
>TRBJ1-3|TRBV16
ASSQSSVNSGNTIY
>TRBJ1-5|TRBV28
ASPRTGAGNQPQH
>TRBJ2-3|TRBV19
ASSPSGTAVSGGMSDTQY
>TRBJ1-5|TRBV7-8
ASSWGPLQPQH
>TRBJ2-1|TRBV2
ASGSYNEQF
>TRBJ1-1|TRBV29-1
SVVDTEAF
>TRBJ1-1|TRBV2
ASTRNAGDEAF
>TRBJ1-6|TRBV6-5
ASSYMVRDSPLH
>TRBJ1-4|TRBV21-1
ASSRGKGQGNEKLF